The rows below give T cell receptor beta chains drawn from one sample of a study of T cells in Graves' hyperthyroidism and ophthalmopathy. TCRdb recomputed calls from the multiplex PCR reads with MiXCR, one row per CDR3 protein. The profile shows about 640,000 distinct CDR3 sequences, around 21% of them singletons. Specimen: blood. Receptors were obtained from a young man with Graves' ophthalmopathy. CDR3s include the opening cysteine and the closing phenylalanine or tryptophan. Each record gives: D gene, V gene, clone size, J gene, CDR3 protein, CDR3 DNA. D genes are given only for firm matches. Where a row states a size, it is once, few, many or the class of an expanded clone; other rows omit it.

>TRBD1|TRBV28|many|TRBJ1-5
CASSTGEASQPQHF
TGTGCCAGCAGTACAGGGGAAGCAAGTCAGCCCCAGCATTTT
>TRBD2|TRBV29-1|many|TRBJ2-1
CSVSGTSRNEQFF
TGCAGCGTCAGCGGGACTAGTCGGAATGAGCAGTTCTTC
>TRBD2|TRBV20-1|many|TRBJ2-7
CSARDQAGNLREQYF
TGCAGTGCTAGAGATCAAGCGGGGAACCTCCGGGAGCAGTACTTC
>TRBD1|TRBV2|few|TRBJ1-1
CASSETGQGGNTEAFF
TGTGCCAGCAGTGAAACGGGACAGGGGGGGAACACTGAAGCTTTCTTT
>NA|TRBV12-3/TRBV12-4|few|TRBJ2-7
CASSFRQSGEQYF
TGTGCCAGCAGTTTTAGGCAGTCCGGCGAGCAGTACTTC
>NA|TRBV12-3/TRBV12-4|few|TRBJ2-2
CAIEDPPGELFF
TGTGCCATCGAAGACCCACCCGGGGAGCTGTTTTTT
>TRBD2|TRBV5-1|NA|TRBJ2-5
CASSPSGRPQETQYF
TGCGCCAGCAGCCCTAGCGGGAGGCCACAAGAGACCCAGTACTTC
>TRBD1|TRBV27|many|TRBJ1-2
CASRPGTEYGYTF
TGTGCCAGCAGACCCGGGACAGAATATGGCTACACCTTC
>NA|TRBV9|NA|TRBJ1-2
CASSPGEGPPSNYGYTF
TGTGCCAGCAGCCCGGGGGAGGGCCCTCCCTCTAACTATGGCTACACCTTC
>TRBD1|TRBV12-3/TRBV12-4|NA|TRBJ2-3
CACGPGQGVDTQYF
TGTGCCTGTGGCCCGGGACAGGGGGTCGATACGCAGTATTTT
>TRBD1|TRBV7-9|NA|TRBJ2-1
CASSLRTGGPGEQFF
TGTGCCAGCAGCTTACGAACAGGGGGCCCAGGTGAGCAGTTCTTC
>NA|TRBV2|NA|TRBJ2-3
CANGLVGGKDTQYF
TGTGCCAACGGGCTGGTGGGAGGTAAGGATACGCAGTATTTT
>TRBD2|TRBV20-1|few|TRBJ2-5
CSAPTGGAQGTQYF
TGCAGTGCCCCGACGGGGGGGGCGCAAGGGACCCAGTACTTC
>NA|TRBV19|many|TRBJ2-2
CASSIQQGGELFF
TGTGCCAGTAGTATACAACAGGGCGGGGAGCTGTTTTTT
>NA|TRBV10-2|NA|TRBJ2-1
CASSEPAIEDEQFF
TGCGCCAGCAGTGAGCCGGCGATAGAAGATGAGCAGTTCTTC
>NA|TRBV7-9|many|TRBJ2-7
CASSRTPYEQYF
TGTGCCAGCAGTAGGACCCCCTACGAGCAGTACTTC
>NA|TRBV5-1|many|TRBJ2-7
CASSSSGRDYEQYF
TGCGCCAGCAGCAGCTCGGGACGAGACTACGAGCAGTACTTC
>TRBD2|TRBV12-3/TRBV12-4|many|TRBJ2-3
CASSLGSTGGTDTQYF
TGTGCCAGCAGTTTAGGCTCTACGGGGGGTACAGATACGCAGTATTTT
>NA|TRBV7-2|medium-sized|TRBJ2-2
CASRTGLAGELFF
TGTGCCAGCCGCACAGGGCTGGCCGGGGAGCTGTTTTTT
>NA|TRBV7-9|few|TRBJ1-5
CASSFDGTNQPQHF
TGTGCCAGCAGCTTTGACGGAACAAATCAGCCCCAGCATTTT
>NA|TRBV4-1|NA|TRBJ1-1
CASSQLTRQSRTGAFF
TGCGCCAGCAGCCAACTTACTCGACAGAGTCGAACAGGAGCTTTCTTT
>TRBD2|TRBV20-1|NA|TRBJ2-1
CSARESAGAYEQFF
TGCAGTGCTAGAGAGTCAGCGGGAGCCTATGAGCAGTTCTTC
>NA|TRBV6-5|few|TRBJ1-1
CAGSYSPGPNTEAFF
TGTGCCGGCAGTTACTCTCCGGGACCGAACACTGAAGCTTTCTTT
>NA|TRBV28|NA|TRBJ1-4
CASSSTGILEKLFF
TGTGCCAGCAGTTCTACAGGGATCCTAGAAAAACTGTTTTTT
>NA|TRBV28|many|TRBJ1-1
CASSPRQGTEAFF
TGTGCCAGCAGTCCCCGCCAGGGGACTGAAGCTTTCTTT
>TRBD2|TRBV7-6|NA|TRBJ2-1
CASSLGLAGEKFF
TGTGCTAGCAGCTTGGGACTAGCGGGAGAGAAGTTCTTC
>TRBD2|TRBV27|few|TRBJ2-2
CASSLLARRLAGEGTGELFF
TGTGCCAGCAGTTTACTCGCTCGCAGACTAGCGGGAGAGGGCACCGGGGAGCTGTTTTTT
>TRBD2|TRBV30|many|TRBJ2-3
CASSAAGGNTDTQYF
TGTGCCTCCTCGGCGGCGGGAGGCAACACAGATACGCAGTATTTT
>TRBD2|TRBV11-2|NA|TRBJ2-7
CASSLDPSGRGIHEQYF
TGTGCCAGCAGCTTAGATCCCAGCGGGAGAGGTATCCACGAGCAGTACTTC
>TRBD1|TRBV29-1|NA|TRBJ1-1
CSVSDRETEAFF
TGCAGCGTCTCCGACAGGGAGACAGAAGCTTTCTTT
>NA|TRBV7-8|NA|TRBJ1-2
CASSLASGWGNYGYTF
TGTGCCAGCAGCTTAGCTAGCGGTTGGGGTAACTATGGCTACACCTTC
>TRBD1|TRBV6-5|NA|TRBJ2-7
CASSYSGQGSSYEQYF
TGTGCCAGCAGTTACTCTGGACAGGGAAGCTCCTACGAGCAGTACTTC
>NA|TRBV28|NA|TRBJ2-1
CASSHGTGTSNEQFF
TGTGCCAGCAGTCACGGGACAGGGACTAGCAATGAGCAGTTCTTC
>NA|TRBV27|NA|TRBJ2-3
CASSLTEFTDTQYF
TGTGCCAGCAGTTTAACGGAGTTCACAGATACGCAGTATTTT
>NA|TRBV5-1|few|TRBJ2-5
CASSLDGRSMRYEETQYF
TGCGCCAGCAGCTTGGATGGCAGATCGATGCGGTACGAAGAGACCCAGTACTTC
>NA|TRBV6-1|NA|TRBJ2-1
CASSEAQGGPYNEQFF
TGTGCCAGCAGTGAAGCCCAGGGAGGTCCCTACAATGAGCAGTTCTTC
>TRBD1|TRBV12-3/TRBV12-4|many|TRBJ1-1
CASSPAGQGSEAFF
TGTGCCAGCAGTCCGGCGGGACAGGGTTCTGAAGCTTTCTTT
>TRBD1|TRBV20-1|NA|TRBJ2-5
CSAHDRGRGETQYF
TGCAGTGCTCACGACAGGGGGCGCGGGGAGACCCAGTACTTC
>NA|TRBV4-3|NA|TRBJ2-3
CASSQDYRNTDTQYF
TGCGCCAGCAGCCAAGACTATCGGAACACAGATACGCAGTATTTT
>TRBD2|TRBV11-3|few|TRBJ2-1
CASGLSGPYNEQFF
TGTGCCAGCGGACTTAGCGGGCCTTACAATGAGCAGTTCTTC
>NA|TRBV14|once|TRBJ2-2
CASKKANTGELFF
TGTGCCAGCAAGAAGGCAAACACCGGGGAGCTGTTTTTT
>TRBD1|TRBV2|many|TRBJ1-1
CASRKRTGFGVTEAFF
TGTGCCAGCAGAAAACGGACAGGGTTCGGGGTCACTGAAGCTTTCTTT
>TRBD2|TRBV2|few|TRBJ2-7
CASSDTSGSIYEQYF
TGTGCCAGCAGTGACACTAGCGGGAGCATCTACGAGCAGTACTTC
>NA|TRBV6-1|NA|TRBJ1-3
CASSGTTVSSGNTIYF
TGTGCCAGCAGTGGTACGACAGTCAGCTCTGGAAACACCATATATTTT
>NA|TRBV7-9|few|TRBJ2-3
CASSLTPVSTDTQYF
TGTGCCAGCAGCCTGACTCCGGTTAGCACAGATACGCAGTATTTT
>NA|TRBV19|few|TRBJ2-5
CASRRNSRAGETQYF
TGTGCCAGTAGGAGAAACTCGAGGGCGGGAGAGACCCAGTACTTC